A selection of T cell receptor beta chains follows, all from one sample in a study of blood T cell repertoires in COVID-19. The protocol was immunoSEQ multiplex PCR, while the TCRdb copy is restricted to in-frame clones and leaves out a portion. In the table there are around 280,000 clones, around 88% of which are singletons. The sequenced sample was PBMCs or T cells enriched from blood (not recorded which). The receptor set was obtained from a woman aged 40 to 50 who had recovered from COVID-19. Both conserved end residues are part of each CDR3. D genes are given only for firm matches. Size tells how often a clone was seen (once, few, many) or the class of an expanded clone, and some rows leave it out.

DNA	CDR3	size	J	D	V
TGTGCCAGTAGCCTCACGACAGGACGGGGGGCTGAAGCTTTCTTT	CASSLTTGRGAEAFF	.	TRBJ1-1	.	TRBV19
TGTGCCAGCAGCGTCCCCAGGGGAGGGGTGGATTCACCCCTCCACTTT	CASSVPRGGVDSPLHF	.	TRBJ1-6	.	TRBV2
TGTGCCAGCAGCTCGGACAGGGAGACCGGGGAGCTGTTTTTT	CASSSDRETGELFF	.	TRBJ2-2	TRBD1	TRBV7-2
TGTGCCAGCAGCTCCCCGAGGCGGGGGGCGTTCCCCGAGCAGTACTTC	CASSSPRRGAFPEQYF	.	TRBJ2-7	TRBD2	TRBV11-2
TGTGCCAGCAGGGGACAGGGGGCCTACGAGCAGTACTTC	CASRGQGAYEQYF	.	TRBJ2-7	TRBD1	TRBV28
TGTGCCAGCAGCTTAGGTTATAATGAGCAGTTCTTC	CASSLGYNEQFF	few	TRBJ2-1	.	TRBV7-2
TGTGCCAGCAGCAAAGTCCTCGGGACAGGGGGATGGAATGAGCAGTTCTTC	CASSKVLGTGGWNEQFF	.	TRBJ2-1	.	TRBV21-1
TGTGCCAGCGGGAGGGGAGGCGAGCAGTACTTC	CASGRGGEQYF	once	TRBJ2-7	TRBD2	TRBV12-3/TRBV12-4
TGTGCCAGCAGCTTAGGCCAGCGGAACACTGAAGCTTTCTTT	CASSLGQRNTEAFF	.	TRBJ1-1	.	TRBV11-2
TGTGCCAGCAGTGATACCGGGACAAACACCGGGGAGCTGTTTTTT	CASSDTGTNTGELFF	.	TRBJ2-2	.	TRBV25-1
TGTGCCAGCAGTCCCGTTGCGGGATACACAGATACGCAGTATTTT	CASSPVAGYTDTQYF	.	TRBJ2-3	.	TRBV27
TGCAGTGCTAGAGGTCCCCTTGAGCAGTTCTTC	CSARGPLEQFF	.	TRBJ2-1	.	TRBV20-1
TGTGCCAGCAGTCCCCCCGGGAGTTTGGCCCAAGAGACCCAGTACTTC	CASSPPGSLAQETQYF	.	TRBJ2-5	.	TRBV27
TGTGCCAGCAGTTACTCGGGCTTGCGGGGGGGGACCCAGTACTTC	CASSYSGLRGGTQYF	.	TRBJ2-5	TRBD2	TRBV6-2/TRBV6-3
TGCGCCAGCAGCCAAAAACTACGTGGGACCGGGGGGGGAATCAGCTCCTACAATGAGCAGTTCTTC	CASSQKLRGTGGGISSYNEQFF	.	TRBJ2-1	TRBD2	TRBV4-3
TGCGCCAGCAGCTTGACAGGGGGTAACACTGAAGCTTTCTTT	CASSLTGGNTEAFF	.	TRBJ1-1	TRBD1	TRBV5-1
TGTGCCAGCTCACCTGGACTAGCCTACGAGCAGTACTTC	CASSPGLAYEQYF	.	TRBJ2-7	TRBD2	TRBV18
TGTGCCAGCAGCCAATCTAGCCACCGGACAGATACGCAGTATTTT	CASSQSSHRTDTQYF	.	TRBJ2-3	.	TRBV5-4
TGTGCCAGCAGTCCGGGACAGTATGGCTACACCTTC	CASSPGQYGYTF	.	TRBJ1-2	TRBD1	TRBV2
TGTGCCTGGAGTCTGACAGGGGTCGCCCCCTACGAGCAGTACTTC	CAWSLTGVAPYEQYF	.	TRBJ2-7	TRBD1	TRBV30
TGTGCCAGCAGCTCCGTAGCGGGAGGGCGCACAGATACGCAGTATTTT	CASSSVAGGRTDTQYF	.	TRBJ2-3	TRBD2	TRBV7-2
TGCGCCAGCAGCTTGGCGGTCGTAAACGAGCAGTACTTC	CASSLAVVNEQYF	.	TRBJ2-7	.	TRBV5-1
TGTGCCAGCAGCACTATAGCGGGAGGGCCGGGAGAGCAGTACTTC	CASSTIAGGPGEQYF	.	TRBJ2-7	TRBD2	TRBV2
TGTGCCAGTAGTTTCTCCGACAGCTACAATGAGCAGTTCTTC	CASSFSDSYNEQFF	.	TRBJ2-1	.	TRBV19
TGTGCCAGCAGCTTACCAAGACAGGACCCCATGAACACTGAAGCTTTCTTT	CASSLPRQDPMNTEAFF	.	TRBJ1-1	.	TRBV7-9
TGTGCCAGCAGTTTATATCGGGAGCTTTATAGCAATCAGCCCCAGCATTTT	CASSLYRELYSNQPQHF	.	TRBJ1-5	.	TRBV28
TGTGCCAGCAGCTTGGGTGGGGACACCTACGAGCAGTACTTC	CASSLGGDTYEQYF	.	TRBJ2-7	.	TRBV5-6
TGTGCCAGCAGCCATAGCGGGAGGCCCTTTCAGCAGTACTTC	CASSHSGRPFQQYF	.	TRBJ2-7	TRBD2	TRBV28
TGTGCCAGCAGCCAACAACTAGCGGGAGGTGCCGAGCAGTACTTC	CASSQQLAGGAEQYF	few	TRBJ2-7	TRBD2	TRBV14
TGCGCCAGCAGCTTATTGACAGGGAGCTCCTACAATGAGCAGTTCTTC	CASSLLTGSSYNEQFF	.	TRBJ2-1	TRBD1	TRBV5-1
TGTGCCAGCACCGCAGGGGGCCGACCTACTAGTTATGGCTACACCTTC	CASTAGGRPTSYGYTF	.	TRBJ1-2	TRBD1	TRBV28
TGTGCCAGCAAAGCTGGACTAGCGGGATCCTACGAGCAGTACTTC	CASKAGLAGSYEQYF	.	TRBJ2-7	TRBD2	TRBV2
TGTGCCAGCAGTGAAGAGCGCGCTAGCAGATACGAGCAGTACTTC	CASSEERASRYEQYF	once	TRBJ2-7	.	TRBV2